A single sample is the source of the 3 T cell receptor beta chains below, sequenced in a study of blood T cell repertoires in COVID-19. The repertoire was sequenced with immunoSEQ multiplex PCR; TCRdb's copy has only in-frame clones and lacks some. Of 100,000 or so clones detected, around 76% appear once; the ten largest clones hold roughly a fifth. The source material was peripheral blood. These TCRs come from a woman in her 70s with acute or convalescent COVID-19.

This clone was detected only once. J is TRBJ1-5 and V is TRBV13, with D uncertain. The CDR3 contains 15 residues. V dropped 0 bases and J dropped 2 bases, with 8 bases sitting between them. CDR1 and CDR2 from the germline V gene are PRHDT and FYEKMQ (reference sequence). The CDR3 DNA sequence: TGTGCCAGCAGCTTAGGGGAGATGGGCAATCAGCCCCAGCATTTT. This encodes CASSLGEMGNQPQHF.

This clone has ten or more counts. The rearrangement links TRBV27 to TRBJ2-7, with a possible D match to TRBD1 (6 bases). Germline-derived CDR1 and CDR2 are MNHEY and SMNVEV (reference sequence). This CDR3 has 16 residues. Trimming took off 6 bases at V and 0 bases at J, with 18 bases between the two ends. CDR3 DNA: TGTGCCAGCAGAAAGATGACAGGAGTATCCTCCTACGAGCAGTACTTC. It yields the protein CASRKMTGVSSYEQYF.

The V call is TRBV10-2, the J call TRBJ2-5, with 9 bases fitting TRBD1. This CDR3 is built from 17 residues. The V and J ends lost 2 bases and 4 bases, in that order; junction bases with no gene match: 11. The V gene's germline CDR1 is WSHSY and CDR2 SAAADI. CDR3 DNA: TGCGCCAGCAGTGAGGACTTGAACAGGGGGCGAGGAGAGACCCAGTACTTC. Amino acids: CASSEDLNRGRGETQYF.